These 15 T cell receptor beta chains came from one sample sequenced in a study of blood T cell repertoires in COVID-19. TCRdb keeps only in-frame clones here, not all; method: immunoSEQ multiplex PCR. The sample has about 200,000 clones, approximately 82% seen once; the top ten hold around 8.7%. Input material: peripheral blood. Source of these receptors: a woman aged 50 to 65 with acute or convalescent COVID-19.

This chain uses TRBV28 with TRBJ1-2, with a possible D match to TRBD1 (6 bases). Trimming pared 5 bases from V and 5 bases from J, leaving 21 bases between. CDR3 length: 16 residues. Germline CDR1 MDHEN, CDR2 SYDVKM. This CDR3 is CASSPPLVAGEYGYTF. In nucleotides, the CDR3 is TGTGCCAGCAGTCCCCCCCTTGTTGCAGGGGAATATGGCTACACCTTC.

This chain joins TRBV25-1 and TRBJ1-1, with 8 nucleotides matching TRBD1. From germline, CDR1 is MGHDK and CDR2 SYGVNS. V was pared by 10 bases and J by 5 bases, with 6 bases of the junction left unmatched. The CDR3 is made up of 12 amino acids. In DNA form, the CDR3 reads TGTGCCACTCGAGGGGACAGGACTGAAGCTTTCTTT. It encodes CATRGDRTEAFF.

The chain combines TRBV12-3 or TRBV12-4 with TRBJ1-5; D not certain. This CDR3 is 12 amino acids long. Trimming removed 6 bases from V and 1 base from J, with 4 bases in between. The CDR3 spells CASSQSNQPQHF. In nucleotides, the CDR3 is TGTGCCAGCAGCCAGAGCAATCAGCCCCAGCATTTT.

This chain connects TRBV10-1 to TRBJ2-1; D is perhaps TRBD2 (6 bases). The CDR3 loop spans 14 amino acids. Trimming shortened V by 2 bases and J by 2 bases, and 7 bases separated the two germline ends. CDR1 WNHNN and CDR2 SYGVQD come from the germline V gene (reference sequence). CDR3 loop: CASSEGGTYNEQFF. CDR3 nucleotide sequence: TGCGCCAGCAGTGAGGGGGGGACCTACAATGAGCAGTTCTTC.

V gene TRBV24-1 combines with J gene TRBJ2-7; no definite D call. Between the trimmed V and J ends, which lost 4 bases and 6 bases, there was a span of 9 bases. This CDR3 comprises 12 residues. Per germline, CDR1 KGHDR and CDR2 SFDVKD. This CDR3 reads CATSDSGFEQYF. Written as DNA, the CDR3 is TGTGCCACCAGTGACTCAGGTTTCGAGCAGTACTTC.

V usage is TRBV6-5 and J usage is TRBJ2-2; 8 nucleotides match TRBD1. The CDR3 loop spans 15 amino acids. Unmatched junction bases numbered 6, after V lost 6 bases and J lost 3 bases. The germline V gene has CDR1 MNHEY and CDR2 SVGAGI. The CDR3 region has the DNA TGTGCCAGCAGCTATAACAGGGGGGACACCGGGGAGCTGTTTTTT. Translating it yields CASSYNRGDTGELFF.

The chain links TRBV28 to TRBJ2-1, with a tentative D call TRBD1 (6 bases). Deletions cut 8 bases from V and 1 base from J, with 18 bases between. Germline-derived CDR1 and CDR2 are MDHEN and SYDVKM. The CDR3 spans 16 residues. In DNA form, the CDR3 reads TGTGCCAGCGTCCATACCCGGCAGGGGTCCTACAATGAGCAGTTCTTC. Encoded protein: CASVHTRQGSYNEQFF. The variable domain in full, completed from reference TRBV28 and TRBJ2-1, reads DVKVTQSSRYLVKRTGEKVFLECVQDMDHENMFWYRQDPGLGLRLIYFSYDVKMKEKGDIPEGYSVSREKKERFSLILESASTNQTSMYLCASVHTRQGSYNEQFFGPGTRLTVL.

The chain joins TRBV27 to TRBJ2-7, with TRBD1 matching over 8 bases. Germline V gene data show CDR1 as MNHEY and CDR2 as SMNVEV (reference sequence). The CDR3 runs 11 residues. V lost 6 bases and J lost 5; bases outside the gene matches: 0. This CDR3 reads CASRDRDEQYF. The CDR3 DNA reads as TGTGCCAGCAGGGACAGGGACGAGCAGTACTTC.

The CDR3 loop is CASSWGGPMNTEAFF. Written as DNA, the CDR3 is TGTGCCAGCAGTTGGGGGGGCCCAATGAACACTGAAGCTTTCTTT. This sequence joins TRBV28 and TRBJ1-1; TRBD1 is a possible D gene (6 bases). The V end was cut by 4 bases, the J end by 0 bases, with 12 bases between. From germline, CDR1 is MDHEN and CDR2 SYDVKM. The CDR3 has 15 amino acids.

The chain joins TRBV21-1 to TRBJ2-2; TRBD1 is the table's D call, not checked against the DNA. TRBV21-1 corresponds to a pseudogene. The CDR3 covers 15 residues. For the CDR3, the DNA is TGTGCCAGCAGCAATGACAGGGCCGGGGTCGGGGAGCTGTTTTTT. It codes for CASSNDRAGVGELFF.

In this sample, this clone turned up once. This chain connects TRBV19 to TRBJ1-2, with a tentative D call TRBD1 (5 bases). Germline lookup yields CDR1 LNHDA and CDR2 SQIVND (reference sequence). The length of the CDR3 is 13 residues. Trimming pared 7 bases from V and 4 bases from J, leaving 13 bases between. CDR3 coding DNA: TGTGCCAGTAATTCGGCAGGGCTCTATGGCTACACCTTC. Encoded protein: CASNSAGLYGYTF.

V is TRBV5-1 and J is TRBJ2-3; D might be TRBD1 (6 bases). Trimming removed 3 bases at V and 5 bases at J, with 13 bases between. CDR1 SGHRS and CDR2 YFSETQ come from the germline V gene. The CDR3 is 14 amino acids. The DNA for the CDR3 is TGCGCCAGCAGCTCCACAGGGTCAGTAGATACGCAGTATTTT. Its translation is CASSSTGSVDTQYF.

The V call is TRBV12-5, the J call TRBJ2-7; 9 nucleotides match TRBD2. Losses at the gene ends were 0 bases for V and 6 bases for J; bases not matched to a gene: 9. Per germline, CDR1 LGHNT and CDR2 FRNRAP. This CDR3 spans 16 amino acids. CDR3 region: CASGLVRLAVSGEQYF. DNA of the CDR3: TGTGCTAGTGGTTTGGTACGACTAGCGGTGAGTGGCGAGCAGTACTTC.

The chain recombines TRBV27 with TRBJ2-1, with TRBD2 matching 14 bases. The CDR3 covers 14 residues. V dropped 7 bases and J dropped 9; count of bases not matched to a gene: 5. In germline, CDR1 is MNHEY, CDR2 SMNVEV (reference sequence). CDR3 sequence: CASTRLAGGIEQFF. For the CDR3, the DNA is TGTGCCAGCACCCGACTAGCGGGAGGGATTGAGCAGTTCTTC.

The genes are TRBV3-1 (or the pseudogene TRBV3-2) and TRBJ2-7; possible D gene TRBD1, 5 bases. The germline CDR1 and CDR2 sequences are LGHDT and YNNKEL (reference sequence). The CDR3 consists of 15 residues. Trimming shortened V by 4 bases and J by 3 bases, and 16 bases separated the two germline ends. CDR3 residues: CASSLAPFQGYEQYF. CDR3 coding DNA: TGTGCCAGCAGCCTCGCCCCATTTCAGGGCTACGAGCAGTACTTC.